Below are 14 T cell receptor beta chains sequenced from a single sample in a study of T cell responses to AZD1222 COVID-19 vaccine. TCRdb keeps only in-frame clones here, not all; method: immunoSEQ multiplex PCR. The sample has about 55,000 clones, around 90% seen once. Specimen: peripheral blood, collected on day 0 of AZD1222 vaccination. The receptor source for this set is an adult in good health.

This chain uses TRBV2 with TRBJ1-2; the D gene is possibly TRBD1 (5 bases). The V gene lost 3 bases and the J gene lost 4 bases, with 15 bases spanning the gap. Germline V lookup: CDR1 SNHLY, CDR2 FYNNEI. The CDR3 totals 15 residues. The CDR3 DNA sequence: TGTGCCAGCAGTGAGGCGCGGGGCAGGCTCTATGGCTACACCTTC. Translation: CASSEARGRLYGYTF.

The chain is built from TRBV6-5 and TRBJ2-7; possible D gene TRBD1, 6 bases. This CDR3 comprises 14 residues. Germline V CDR1 and CDR2: MNHEY, SVGAGI. The V end lost 5 bases, the J end lost 7 bases, and 18 bases lay between the germline ends. This CDR3 reads CASSTQGGSGEQYF. DNA for the CDR3: TGTGCCAGCAGTACCCAAGGGGGATCGGGGGAGCAGTACTTC.

The chain has TRBV19 and TRBJ1-5, with 7 bases identical to TRBD1. V shed 5 bases and J 2 bases; nucleotides not matched to a gene: 6. CDR3 length equals 15 residues. Germline V gene lookup returns CDR1 LNHDA and CDR2 SQIVND (reference sequence). The CDR3 is CASSQGDQGNQPQHF. CDR3 bases: TGTGCCAGTAGTCAGGGGGATCAGGGCAATCAGCCCCAGCATTTT.

The chain joins TRBV27 to TRBJ2-1; D may be TRBD1 or TRBD2 (6 bases each). The CDR3 runs 16 residues. V lost 3 bases to trimming and J lost 3 bases, with 15 bases between them. The V gene's germline CDR1 is MNHEY and CDR2 SMNVEV (reference sequence). This CDR3 reads CASSFGGGGFYNEQFF. CDR3 DNA: TGTGCCAGCAGTTTCGGGGGCGGAGGATTCTACAATGAGCAGTTCTTC.

The chain uses TRBV6-5 and TRBJ2-3; TRBD1 might be the D (5 bases). Per the germline V gene, CDR1 is MNHEY and CDR2 is SVGAGI. This CDR3 has 15 amino acids. V lost 0 bases and J lost 0, with 7 bases in between. Written as DNA, the CDR3 is TGTGCCAGCAGTTACTCGGCAGGGAGCACAGATACGCAGTATTTT. Translation gives CASSYSAGSTDTQYF.

The gene calls are TRBV12-2 and TRBJ2-3; the table gives TRBD1 as D, unverified against the DNA. TRBV12-2 counts as a pseudogene. The CDR3 is 15 amino acids. The CDR3 here is CASRLCRRFTDTQYF. The CDR3 region has the DNA TGTGCAAGTCGCTTATGTCGCAGATTCACAGATACGCAGTATTTT.

The chain has TRBV7-2 and TRBJ2-5; D unresolved. The germline V gene has CDR1 SGHTA and CDR2 FQGNSA. Trimming took off 3 bases at V and 7 bases at J, with 12 bases between the two ends. The CDR3 has 13 residues. The CDR3 is CASSFYAATTQYF. The CDR3 DNA reads as TGTGCCAGCAGCTTCTATGCGGCTACGACCCAGTACTTC.

V is TRBV12-3 or TRBV12-4 and J is TRBJ1-2; D ambiguous. The CDR3 is 11 residues long. V shed 5 bases and J shed 6 bases, with 7 bases lying between them. For the CDR3, the DNA is TGTGCCAGCAGTCCTTCCAATGGCTACACCTTC. It yields the protein CASSPSNGYTF.

The CDR3 sequence: CAISESAKQGLSSPLHF. Written as DNA, the CDR3 is TGTGCCATCAGTGAGTCGGCCAAACAAGGGTTATCTTCACCCCTCCACTTT. The rearrangement uses TRBV10-3 and TRBJ1-6; D call uncertain. V was cut by 0 bases and J by 9 bases, with 18 bases left in between. CDR3 length equals 17 residues. Germline CDR1 and CDR2: ENHRY and SYGVKD.

V usage is TRBV5-1 and J usage is TRBJ1-4; D is perhaps TRBD1 (6 bases). CDR3 length equals 16 residues. The V and J ends lost 4 bases and 6 bases respectively, with 19 bases between them. Germline V gives CDR1 SGHRS, CDR2 YFSETQ. The CDR3 loop reads CASSTNRGDGDEKLFF. DNA of the CDR3: TGCGCCAGCAGCACCAATAGGGGGGACGGAGATGAAAAACTGTTTTTT. Full variable domain (rest looked up from reference TRBV5-1 and TRBJ1-4): KAGVTQTPRYLIKTRGQQVTLSCSPISGHRSVSWYQQTPGQGLQFLFEYFSETQRNKGNFPGRFSGRQFSNSRSEMNVSTLELGDSALYLCASSTNRGDGDEKLFFGSGTQLSVL.

V usage is TRBV15 and J usage is TRBJ1-1, with a tentative D call TRBD1 (5 bases). This CDR3 comprises 14 residues. Germline V gene lookup returns CDR1 LNHNV and CDR2 YYDKDF (reference sequence). Trimming removed 3 bases at V and 5 bases at J, with 13 bases between. DNA of the CDR3: TGTGCCACCAGCAGTGCGGGGACTAGAACTGAAGCTTTCTTT. It translates to CATSSAGTRTEAFF.

This clone was picked up a small number of times. The genes are TRBV29-1 and TRBJ1-2; 9 bases align to TRBD1. J gave up 6 bases and V 5 bases, and 7 bases lay outside the gene matches. The CDR3 runs 13 residues. CDR1 and CDR2 from the germline V gene are SQVTM and ANQGSEA. The chain's CDR3 is CSVRDRDLDGYTF. CDR3 nucleotides: TGCAGCGTTCGGGACAGGGATTTAGATGGCTACACCTTC.

The chain combines TRBV18 with TRBJ1-1, with D perhaps TRBD1 (5 bases). Between the trimmed V and J ends, which lost 4 bases and 7 bases, there was a span of 13 bases. The CDR3 loop spans 13 amino acids. Germline values: CDR1 KGHSH, CDR2 LQKENI. The CDR3 sequence is CASSRQGGVEAFF. CDR3 nucleotide sequence: TGTGCCAGCTCACGCCAGGGTGGAGTTGAAGCTTTCTTT.

This clone was seen only a few times. The chain is built from TRBV19 and TRBJ1-5; TRBD1 matches 8 bases. The CDR3 is 15 residues long. The germline V gene encodes CDR1 LNHDA and CDR2 SQIVND (reference sequence). Unmatched junction bases numbered 6, after V lost 6 bases and J lost 2 bases. The CDR3 loop reads CASSQPGQGNQPQHF. The DNA for the CDR3 is TGTGCCAGTAGCCAGCCGGGACAGGGCAATCAGCCCCAGCATTTT.